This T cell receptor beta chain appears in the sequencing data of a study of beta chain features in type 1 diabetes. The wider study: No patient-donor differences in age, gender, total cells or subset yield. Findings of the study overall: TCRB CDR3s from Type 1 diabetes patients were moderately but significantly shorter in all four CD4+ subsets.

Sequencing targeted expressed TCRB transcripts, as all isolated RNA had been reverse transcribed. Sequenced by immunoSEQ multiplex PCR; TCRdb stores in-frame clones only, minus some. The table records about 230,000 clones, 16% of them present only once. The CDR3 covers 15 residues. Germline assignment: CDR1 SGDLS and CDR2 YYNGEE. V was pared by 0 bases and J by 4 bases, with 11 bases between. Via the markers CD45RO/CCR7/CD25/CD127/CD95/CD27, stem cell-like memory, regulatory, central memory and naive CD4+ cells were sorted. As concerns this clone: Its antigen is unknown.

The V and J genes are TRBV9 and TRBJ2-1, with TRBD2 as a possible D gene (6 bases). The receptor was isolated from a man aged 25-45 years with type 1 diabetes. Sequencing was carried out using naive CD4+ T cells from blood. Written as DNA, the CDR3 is TGTGCCAGCAGCGTAGCGGGAGATGAATACAATGAGCAGTTCTTC. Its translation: CASSVAGDEYNEQFF.